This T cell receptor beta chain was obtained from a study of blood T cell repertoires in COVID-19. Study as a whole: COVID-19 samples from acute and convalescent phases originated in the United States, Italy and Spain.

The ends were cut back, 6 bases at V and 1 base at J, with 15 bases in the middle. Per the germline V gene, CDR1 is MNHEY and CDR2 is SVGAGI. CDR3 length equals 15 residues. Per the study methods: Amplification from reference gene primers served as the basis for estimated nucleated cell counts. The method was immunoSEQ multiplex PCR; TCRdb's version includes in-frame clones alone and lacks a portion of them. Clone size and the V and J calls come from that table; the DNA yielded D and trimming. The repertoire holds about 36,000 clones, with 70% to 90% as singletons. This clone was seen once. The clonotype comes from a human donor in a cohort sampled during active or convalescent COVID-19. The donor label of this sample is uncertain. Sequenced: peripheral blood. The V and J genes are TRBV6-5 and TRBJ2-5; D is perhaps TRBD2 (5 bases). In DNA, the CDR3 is TGTGCCAGCAGGGAGAGGTCGGGGATCCAAGAGACCCAGTACTTC. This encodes CASRERSGIQETQYF.